One and the same sample provided the 29 T cell receptor beta chains below, sequenced in a study of T-cell reconstitution after alpha-beta-depleted transplantation in children. Preparation of the TCRbeta library used unique molecular identifiers. Via MiXCR, TCRdb re-called the PCR reads, giving one row per CDR3 protein. In the table there are some 520,000 distinct CDR3 sequences, about 30% of which are singletons. The sample was PBMCs from the stem cell graft donor, taken from the stem cell graft. All receptors come from a human donor who donated a stem cell graft to a child with aplastic anemia.

The chain recombines TRBV6-1 with TRBJ1-4; D remains unclear. There are 17 residues in the CDR3. Trimming removed 3 bases from V and 0 bases from J, with 14 bases in between. Germline V gene sequence: CDR1 MNHNS, CDR2 SASEGT. The CDR3 sequence is CASSDSSGLPTNEKLFF. CDR3 DNA sequence: TGTGCCAGCAGTGATTCCAGTGGTCTGCCAACTAATGAAAAACTGTTTTTT.

This clonotype was detected only a few times. The rearrangement links TRBV9 to TRBJ1-2, with 7 bases identical to TRBD1. The CDR3 runs 13 residues. Germline CDR1 reads SGDLS; CDR2 reads YYNGEE. The V gene end was trimmed by 3 bases and the J gene end by 8 bases; junction bases not matched to a gene: 7. The CDR3 DNA sequence: TGTGCCAGCAGCGGGATGACAGGGCGAGGCTACACCTTC. Residues: CASSGMTGRGYTF.

This chain joins TRBV10-3 and TRBJ1-2; 7 bases match TRBD1. CDR3 length equals 13 residues. V was pared by 6 bases and J by 4 bases, with 5 bases of the junction left unmatched. Germline V gives CDR1 ENHRY, CDR2 SYGVKD. Here the CDR3 reads CAIRATGSYGYTF. DNA of the CDR3: TGTGCCATCAGGGCGACAGGGAGCTATGGCTACACCTTC.

V is TRBV7-9 and J is TRBJ1-1, with D maybe TRBD1 (5 bases). The CDR3 length is 16 residues. Trimming removed 1 base from V and 1 base from J, with 13 bases in between. The germline V gene encodes CDR1 SEHNR and CDR2 FQNEAQ (reference sequence). DNA of the CDR3: TGTGCCAGCAGCTTAGGTTCGGGGCGTGGGAACACTGAAGCTTTCTTT. This codes for CASSLGSGRGNTEAFF. The entire variable domain, with the rest obtained from reference TRBV7-9 and TRBJ1-1, is as follows: DTGVSQNPRHKITKRGQNVTFRCDPISEHNRLYWYRQTLGQGPEFLTYFQNEAQLEKSRLLSDRFSAERPKGSFSTLEIQRTEQGDSAMYLCASSLGSGRGNTEAFFGQGTRLTVV.

On this clonotype: The final CDR3 position lacks the conserved phenylalanine or tryptophan, pointing to a likely read error. The rearrangement links TRBV4-3 to TRBJ1-2; the D is unclear. The CDR3 has 16 residues. The V gene lost 0 bases and the J gene lost 4 bases, with 15 bases spanning the gap. Per germline, CDR1 LGHNA and CDR2 YSLEER. CDR3 amino acids: CASSQENRVPGYGYTL. CDR3 sequence (DNA): TGCGCCAGCAGCCAAGAAAACCGGGTCCCGGGCTATGGCTACACCTTA.

The rearrangement joins TRBV19 to TRBJ2-1; TRBD2 agrees at 11 bases. The CDR3 runs to 15 residues. Germline assignment: CDR1 LNHDA and CDR2 SQIVND (reference sequence). Losses at the gene ends were 6 bases for V and 3 bases for J; bases not matched to a gene: 4. Here the CDR3 reads CASRELAGDYNEQFF. The CDR3 DNA sequence: TGTGCCAGTAGGGAACTAGCGGGAGACTACAATGAGCAGTTCTTC.

This clonotype has just one count. CDR3 protein: CASSVHLGSNTEAFF. CDR3 bases: TGTGCCAGCAGCGTCCACCTGGGATCGAACACTGAAGCTTTCTTT. This chain joins TRBV9 and TRBJ1-1, with D unclear. V lost 2 bases, J lost 1 base, and 12 bases lay in between. The V gene's germline CDR1 is SGDLS and CDR2 YYNGEE. The CDR3 has 15 amino acids.

The V and J genes are TRBV12-3 or TRBV12-4 and TRBJ1-2, with TRBD1 matching over 7 bases. V was pared by 5 bases and J by 7 bases, with 10 bases of the junction left unmatched. The CDR3 has 14 amino acids. This CDR3 reads CASSLVGTVAGYTF. The DNA for the CDR3 is TGTGCCAGCAGTCTCGTTGGGACAGTAGCTGGCTACACCTTC.

The rearrangement links TRBV7-6 to TRBJ1-4; D not resolved. Between the trimmed V and J ends, which lost 5 bases and 11 bases, there was a span of 12 bases. The V gene's germline CDR1 is SGHVS and CDR2 FNYEAQ. The CDR3 extends over 12 amino acids. CDR3 coding DNA: TGTGCCAGCAGCCCATCCCCGGTCAAACTGTTTTTT. Translating it yields CASSPSPVKLFF.

This clonotype was picked up one time. The chain joins TRBV20-1 to TRBJ2-2, with 8 positions matching TRBD1. Germline-derived CDR1 and CDR2 are DFQATT and SNEGSKA (reference sequence). The CDR3 consists of 16 residues. Trimming took 3 bases from V and 2 from J; bases not matched to a gene: 8. CDR3 nucleotides: TGCAGTGCTAGGATACCGGGACAGGCCAACACCGGGGAGCTGTTTTTT. Residues: CSARIPGQANTGELFF.

The chain is built from TRBV15 and TRBJ2-7; 7 bases agree with TRBD2. V gave up 6 bases and J gave up 1 base; unmatched junction bases: 9. Germline CDR1 and CDR2: LNHNV and YYDKDF (reference sequence). The CDR3 spans 15 residues. This CDR3 is CATRSGGTSSYEQYF. CDR3 coding DNA: TGTGCCACCAGGTCGGGAGGCACCTCATCCTACGAGCAGTACTTC.

The chain couples TRBV9 to TRBJ2-1; 10 bases are shared with TRBD2. Per the germline V gene, CDR1 is SGDLS and CDR2 is YYNGEE. Germline trimming cut 3 bases from V and 5 bases from J; bases unmatched to any gene: 5. The length of the CDR3 is 15 residues. The CDR3 spells CASSAGLAVDNEQFF. CDR3 nucleotide sequence: TGTGCCAGCAGCGCAGGACTAGCGGTAGACAATGAGCAGTTCTTC.

V gene TRBV7-3 combines with J gene TRBJ2-5; D uncertain. Germline V lookup: CDR1 SGHTA, CDR2 FQGTGA. The V and J ends lost 7 bases and 2 bases respectively, with 11 bases between them. The CDR3 consists of 13 residues. CDR3 bases: TGTGCCAGCACTTTAACAGCGCAAGAGACCCAGTACTTC. It codes for CASTLTAQETQYF.

This clonotype occurred a few times. The chain recombines TRBV12-3 or TRBV12-4 with TRBJ1-5; D gene uncertain. This CDR3 contains 15 residues. Trimming shortened V by 2 bases and J by 0 bases, and 8 bases separated the two germline ends. CDR3 residues: CASSLRQNSNQPQHF. CDR3 bases: TGTGCCAGCAGTTTAAGGCAAAATAGCAATCAGCCCCAGCATTTT.

The chain combines TRBV7-2 with TRBJ2-2, with 8 bases fitting TRBD1. The CDR3 contains 16 residues. V trimming: 4 bases; J trimming: 3 bases; junction bases outside the gene matches: 7. The germline gives CDR1 SGHTA, CDR2 FQGNSA. The CDR3 DNA reads as TGTGCCAGCAGCTCGTCAGGGGGCGATTACACCGGGGAGCTGTTTTTT. As protein: CASSSSGGDYTGELFF.

This clonotype was seen a few times. The J gene is TRBJ2-7, the V gene TRBV30; 9 bases align to TRBD1. V lost 0 bases and J lost 4; bases outside the gene matches: 4. CDR1 and CDR2 from the germline V gene are GTSNPN and SVGIG (reference sequence). The CDR3 runs to 14 residues. DNA for the CDR3: TGTGCCTGGAGTGTAGGGACAGGGAATTACGAGCAGTACGTC. It encodes CAWSVGTGNYEQYV.

V is TRBV10-3 and J is TRBJ2-1, with a tentative D call TRBD2 (5 bases). Germline lookup yields CDR1 ENHRY and CDR2 SYGVKD. Trimming removed 4 bases at V and 1 base at J, with 5 bases between. This CDR3 spans 13 amino acids. The CDR3 DNA reads TGTGCCATCAGTGCGGGGTCCTACAATGAGCAGTTCTTC. It specifies CAISAGSYNEQFF.

This sequence joins TRBV12-3 or TRBV12-4 and TRBJ1-5; D ambiguous. The V end was cut by 3 bases, the J end by 6 bases, with 12 bases between. This CDR3 has 14 residues. DNA of the CDR3: TGTGCCAGCAGTTTGGGAGGGTCGAGTCAGCCCCAGCATTTT. It codes for CASSLGGSSQPQHF.

The gene calls are TRBV14 and TRBJ2-7; D possibly corresponds to TRBD1 (5 bases). V shed 5 bases and J shed 3 bases, with 17 bases lying between them. The germline gives CDR1 SGHDN, CDR2 FVKESK. The CDR3 has 15 amino acids. The CDR3 DNA follows: TGTGCCAGCAGCGTAGACAGAATCCCGTTCTACGAGCAGTACTTC. This sequence encodes CASSVDRIPFYEQYF.

About this clonotype: A read error is possible here, since a much larger clone lies one base away. This rearrangement joins TRBV7-9 to TRBJ1-5; 7 bases line up with TRBD1. Losses at the gene ends were 5 bases for V and 6 bases for J; bases not matched to a gene: 7. The CDR3 is 14 residues long. Germline V gene sequence: CDR1 SEHNR, CDR2 FQNEAQ (reference sequence). CDR3 loop: CASSPGTVGQPQHF. CDR3 in DNA: TGTGCCAGCAGCCCCGGGACAGTGGGTCAGCCCCAGCATTTT.

The chain employs TRBV29-1 and TRBJ1-1; D ambiguous. Germline V gene sequence: CDR1 SQVTM, CDR2 ANQGSEA. Trimming took 3 bases from V and 1 from J, leaving 9 bases between them. CDR3 length: 13 residues. In nucleotides, the CDR3 is TGCAGCGTTGAGAGGGTGGGGAACACTGAAGCTTTCTTT. Protein sequence: CSVERVGNTEAFF.

The chain uses TRBV6-1 and TRBJ2-3, with 8 bases matching TRBD2. The CDR3 contains 15 residues. CDR1 and CDR2 (germline): MNHNS, SASEGT. V was pared by 7 bases and J by 1 base, with 7 bases of the junction left unmatched. The CDR3: CASTPGLVGTDTQYF. In nucleotides, the CDR3 is TGTGCCAGCACCCCGGGACTAGTGGGCACAGATACGCAGTATTTT.

The J gene is TRBJ2-1, the V gene TRBV11-2, with a tentative D call TRBD1 (8 bases). The V and J ends lost 6 bases and 1 base respectively, with 16 bases between them. The CDR3 sequence is 16 residues long. CDR1 and CDR2 from the germline V gene are SGHAT and FQNNGV. The CDR3 loop reads CASRGGDRSSYNEQFF. CDR3 DNA: TGTGCCAGCAGGGGGGGGGACAGGAGTTCCTACAATGAGCAGTTCTTC. Full variable domain (rest looked up from reference TRBV11-2 and TRBJ2-1): EAGVAQSPRYKIIEKRQSVAFWCNPISGHATLYWYQQILGQGPKLLIQFQNNGVVDDSQLPKDRFSAERLKGVDSTLKIQPAKLEDSAVYLCASRGGDRSSYNEQFFGPGTRLTVL.

J is TRBJ2-2 and V is TRBV20-1, with 10 bases that match TRBD1. Germline trimming cut 6 bases from V and 4 bases from J; bases unmatched to any gene: 14. Germline-derived CDR1 and CDR2 are DFQATT and SNEGSKA (reference sequence). This CDR3 has 17 amino acids. The CDR3 DNA is TGCAGTGCGCGCGACCCGGGACAGGGGTTAGGCACCGGGGAGCTGTTTTTT. Its translation is CSARDPGQGLGTGELFF.

This clonotype was detected only a few times. V gene TRBV12-3 or TRBV12-4 combines with J gene TRBJ2-5; TRBD1 agrees at 10 bases. V shed 5 bases, J shed 4 bases, and the junction held 4 bases outside the gene matches. The CDR3 totals 14 residues. The CDR3 loop reads CASSDWTGGETQYF. CDR3 sequence (DNA): TGTGCCAGCAGTGACTGGACAGGGGGAGAGACCCAGTACTTC.

This clonotype has only a few counts. The V call is TRBV12-3 or TRBV12-4, the J call TRBJ1-2, with D perhaps matching TRBD1 (6 bases). This CDR3 spans 12 amino acids. V lost 3 bases and J lost 10, with 12 bases in between. This CDR3 reads CASSFPGVVYTF. The CDR3 nucleotides read TGTGCCAGCAGTTTCCCAGGGGTAGTCTACACCTTC.

The gene calls are TRBV5-1 and TRBJ2-5; D gene ambiguous. Germline V gene lookup returns CDR1 SGHRS and CDR2 YFSETQ. Trimming cost V 4 bases and J 3 bases, with 25 bases left between them. The CDR3 sequence is 18 residues long. The CDR3 bases are TGCGCCAGCAGCGCAGTCGGCTTTAGCTATAAATTGGAAGAGACCCAGTACTTC. Translating gives CASSAVGFSYKLEETQYF.

This chain joins TRBV6-2 or TRBV6-3 and TRBJ1-1; D call uncertain. CDR1 is MNHEY and CDR2 is SVGEGT in the germline V gene. The CDR3 covers 18 residues. Trimming shortened V by 0 bases and J by 0 bases, and 17 bases separated the two germline ends. The CDR3 DNA is TGTGCCAGCAGTTACTCGACAACCCTTAACAATATGAACACTGAAGCTTTCTTT. This gives the protein CASSYSTTLNNMNTEAFF.

About this clonotype: At one of its ends the junction is not consistent with the germline gene, which may arise from a read error. The gene calls are TRBV11-2 and TRBJ2-3, with TRBD2 identical over 9 bases. Germline CDR1 reads SGHAT; CDR2 reads FQNNGV. The CDR3 extends over 16 amino acids. The DNA for the CDR3 is TGTGCCAGCAGCTTATTAGTTAGCGGGAGCAAAGATACGCAGTATTTT. Translation: CASSLLVSGSKDTQYF. Based on the CDR3 plus reference TRBV11-2 and TRBJ2-3, the full variable domain is EAGVAQSPRYKIIEKRQSVAFWCNPISGHATLYWYQQILGQGPKLLIQFQNNGVVDDSQLPKDRFSAERLKGVDSTLKIQPAKLEDSAVYLCASSLLVSGSKDTQYFGPGTRLTVL.